The 17 T cell receptor beta chains presented below share a single source sample, sequenced in a study of shared clonotypes between healthy human individuals. Measured with immunoSEQ multiplex PCR; TCRdb has only the in-frame clones, and not every one. Of 2 million to 2.5 million clones listed, approximately 95% were seen once; the top ten hold approximately 0.4%. Sequenced sample: naive CD4+ T cells from PBMCs. Subset noted: CD45RA+ positively selected. These receptors all stem from a man aged 18 to 35 in good health. Some clones in this sample may be carry-over from other donors' samples.

The chain uses TRBV7-9 and TRBJ1-1, with D possibly matching TRBD1 (5 bases). CDR1 is SEHNR, CDR2 FQNEAQ, per germline (reference sequence). This CDR3 has 18 amino acids. Trimming stripped 1 base from V and 0 bases from J, with 18 bases between. Here the CDR3 reads CASSLGGREGPMNTEAFF. In DNA, the CDR3 is TGTGCCAGCAGCTTAGGCGGCAGGGAGGGTCCCATGAACACTGAAGCTTTCTTT.

The rearrangement links TRBV10-3 to TRBJ2-1; 8 bases align to TRBD1. Germline assignment: CDR1 ENHRY and CDR2 SYGVKD. The length of the CDR3 is 15 residues. V shed 6 bases and J 6 bases; nucleotides not matched to a gene: 10. The CDR3 DNA sequence: TGTGCCATCAGCTCCGGGACAGGTAGGCTCAATGAGCAGTTCTTC. Protein: CAISSGTGRLNEQFF.

The gene calls are TRBV2 and TRBJ2-1, with D maybe TRBD1 (5 bases). The CDR3 sequence is 12 residues long. V shed 7 bases and J shed 8 bases, with 12 bases lying between them. CDR1 is SNHLY, CDR2 FYNNEI, per germline. The CDR3: CASTTDIDEQFF. As DNA, the CDR3 is TGTGCCAGCACCACGGACATAGATGAGCAGTTCTTC.

Only one count was recorded for this clone. The chain employs TRBV19 and TRBJ1-5; TRBD1 aligns across 7 bases. Trimming cost V 2 bases and J 6 bases; bases outside gene matches: 7. This CDR3 is 15 amino acids long. Per germline, CDR1 LNHDA and CDR2 SQIVND (reference sequence). CDR3 coding DNA: TGTGCCAGTAGTATAAGGGAACAGGGGTTTCAGCCCCAGCATTTT. Translating gives CASSIREQGFQPQHF.

The CDR3 coding sequence is TGTGCCAGCAGCGGCGGGCCAAGCTCCTACGAGCAGTACTTC. This encodes CASSGGPSSYEQYF. The gene calls are TRBV6-1 and TRBJ2-7, with TRBD2 as a possible D gene (5 bases). V was clipped by 6 bases and J by 0 bases, with 12 bases between them. This CDR3 contains 14 residues. Looked up from germline, CDR1 is MNHNS and CDR2 is SASEGT.

The chain combines TRBV7-3 with TRBJ2-1; 12 nucleotides agree with TRBD2. Per germline, CDR1 SGHTA and CDR2 FQGTGA. The junction had 2 bases not matched to a gene; V was cut back by 3 bases and J by 5 bases. The CDR3 loop spans 15 amino acids. In nucleotides, the CDR3 is TGTGCCAGCAGCTTCGGACTAGCGGGGAACAATGAGCAGTTCTTC. This codes for CASSFGLAGNNEQFF.

This clone was picked up one time. The chain is built from TRBV29-1 and TRBJ2-3; TRBD1 aligns across 11 bases. CDR3 size: 13 residues. V was pared by 7 bases and J by 2 bases, with 2 bases of the junction left unmatched. Germline CDR1 is SQVTM and CDR2 is ANQGSEA. The CDR3 nucleotides are TGCAGCGGTGGACAGGGGGCCACAGATACGCAGTATTTT. Translated, it gives CSGGQGATDTQYF.

This chain joins TRBV28 and TRBJ1-2; D remains ambiguous. Trimming pared 3 bases from V and 4 bases from J, leaving 6 bases between. Germline values: CDR1 MDHEN, CDR2 SYDVKM. The CDR3 sequence is 12 residues long. The CDR3 DNA reads TGTGCCAGCAGTTTTGACCGCTATGGCTACACCTTC. Its protein product is CASSFDRYGYTF.

The rearrangement joins TRBV9 to TRBJ2-5; D is undetermined. V dropped 0 bases and J dropped 0 bases, with 6 bases sitting between them. The germline V gene encodes CDR1 SGDLS and CDR2 YYNGEE. This CDR3 contains 14 residues. CDR3: CASSVGRDQETQYF. The CDR3 DNA reads as TGTGCCAGCAGCGTAGGCCGGGACCAAGAGACCCAGTACTTC.

The chain links TRBV27 to TRBJ1-1; TRBD1 matches 8 bases. V lost 3 bases and J lost 5; bases outside the gene matches: 5. The CDR3 consists of 14 residues. Germline V CDR1 and CDR2: MNHEY, SMNVEV (reference sequence). The CDR3 nucleotides are TGTGCCAGCAGTTTCGACAGGGGAGGAACTGAAGCTTTCTTT. This gives the protein CASSFDRGGTEAFF.

The chain is built from TRBV28 and TRBJ2-1, with TRBD2 identical over 7 bases. The CDR3 sequence is 15 residues long. CDR1 and CDR2 from the germline V gene are MDHEN and SYDVKM. Trimming removed 2 bases from V and 6 bases from J; junction bases left unmatched: 7. CDR3 in amino acids: CASSLRLAVPNEQFF. Here the CDR3 DNA reads TGTGCCAGCAGTTTACGGCTAGCGGTCCCCAATGAGCAGTTCTTC.

This clone was seen only once. The rearrangement joins TRBV27 to TRBJ1-2; D is perhaps TRBD1 (5 bases). The V gene lost 8 bases and the J gene lost 1 base, with 11 bases spanning the gap. Germline V gene data show CDR1 as MNHEY and CDR2 as SMNVEV (reference sequence). CDR3 size: 13 residues. The CDR3 bases are TGTGCCAGCGGGCAGACAGTTAACTATGGCTACACCTTC. Translation gives CASGQTVNYGYTF.

Here the CDR3 DNA reads TGTGCCAGCAGTGGGGCAGGGAGAGTCGAAAAACTGTTTTTT. The encoded protein is CASSGAGRVEKLFF. This chain uses TRBV6-1 with TRBJ1-4, with D possibly matching TRBD1 (5 bases). The V gene's germline CDR1 is MNHNS and CDR2 SASEGT. This CDR3 is built from 14 residues. Trimming took 4 bases from V and 8 from J, leaving 14 bases between them.

This chain connects TRBV18 to TRBJ1-5; 9 bases are shared with TRBD1. Germline V gene sequence: CDR1 KGHSH, CDR2 LQKENI. The CDR3 is 14 amino acids. V shed 6 bases, J shed 5 bases, and the junction held 5 bases outside the gene matches. The CDR3 sequence: CASSGTGRDQPQHF. CDR3 DNA sequence: TGTGCCAGCTCGGGGACAGGGAGGGATCAGCCCCAGCATTTT.

The chain combines TRBV9 with TRBJ2-2; 8 bases map to TRBD2. The V and J ends lost 0 bases and 1 base, in that order; junction bases with no gene match: 2. The CDR3 runs 16 residues. Germline loops: CDR1 SGDLS, CDR2 YYNGEE. Here the CDR3 DNA reads TGTGCCAGCAGCGTAGTTCTAGCGGGGAACACCGGGGAGCTGTTTTTT. Protein: CASSVVLAGNTGELFF.

The V and J genes are TRBV9 and TRBJ2-7, with TRBD2 matching over 13 bases. CDR1 SGDLS and CDR2 YYNGEE come from the germline V gene. This CDR3 contains 17 residues. Trimming at V came to 4 bases and at J to 2 bases, leaving 9 bases not matched to a gene. CDR3 sequence reads: CASSPRTSGSSTYEQYF. The CDR3 bases are TGTGCCAGCAGCCCCCGGACTAGCGGGAGTAGCACCTACGAGCAGTACTTC.

The chain recombines TRBV5-6 with TRBJ2-1; D is undetermined. Between the trimmed V and J ends, which lost 2 bases and 9 bases, there was a span of 12 bases. Germline V CDR1 and CDR2: SGHDT, YYEEEE. The CDR3 is made up of 13 amino acids. The CDR3 loop is CASSFEARSEQFF. The CDR3 DNA reads as TGTGCCAGCAGCTTCGAGGCGAGGAGTGAGCAGTTCTTC.